This T cell receptor (beta chain) was identified during a study of T cells after posttransplantation cyclophosphamide. Study observations and caveats: Skin or GI-infiltrating T cells shared few TRB sequences with blood. Later post-transplant blood repertoires were often dominated by donor CD8+ memory clones. Recipient CMV seropositivity and CMV reactivation strongly tracked TRB clonality.

TCRdb's table, derived via immunoSEQ multiplex PCR, lists solely in-frame clones and lacks some. This repertoire holds tens of thousands of clones, and none appear only once. The CDR3 runs 15 residues. Germline values: CDR1 SGHTA, CDR2 FQGNSA. The V and J ends lost 2 bases and 7 bases, in that order; junction bases with no gene match: 5. This clone was recorded at least ten times. What it binds is unknown. This clonotype was obtained from a woman aged 60 to 75 in good health, CMV-negative, and a related stem cell transplant donor. This chain joins TRBV7-2 and TRBJ2-1; 10 bases align to TRBD2. The sequenced material came from PBMCs. DNA for the CDR3: TGTGCCAGCAGCTTACTAGCGGGAGAGCTTAATGAGCAGTTCTTC. Its protein is CASSLLAGELNEQFF.